This TCR beta chain emerged from a study of cytomegalovirus exposure and HLA in healthy donors. Study-level points and caveats: TCR beta chain V- and J-gene trimming was linked, in a later analysis, to a missense variant in DCLRE1C. In a later analysis, fewer than 20,000 TCR beta sequences were associated with HLA alleles at 0.05 false discovery rate.

The CDR3 sequence is 14 residues long. Trimming at V came to 5 bases and at J to 2 bases, leaving 0 bases not matched to a gene. CDR1 MNHEY and CDR2 SMNVEV come from the germline V gene (reference sequence). With regard to this clone: Its antigen is undetermined.

Primers for the PCR totalled 60 Vbeta and 13 Jbeta. In the original workflow: There were around 80 million unique TCR beta chains by a later count, and about 11 million of them were shared. Repertoires were generated with immunoSEQ multiplex PCR, while TCRdb's copy carries only in-frame clones and drops some. From that table come the V and J calls and clone size; the DNA was used to work out D and trimming. The table shows 300,000 or so clones, with roughly four fifths occurring only once. The material sequenced was PBMCs. The source of this sequence is a woman aged 35 to 49 in good health and CMV-seropositive. The J gene is TRBJ2-7, the V gene TRBV27; 13 bases are a match to TRBD2. Here the CDR3 reads CASSGTSGAYEQYF. In DNA, the CDR3 is TGTGCCAGCAGTGGGACTAGCGGGGCCTACGAGCAGTACTTC.